The entry below gives a single T cell receptor (beta chain) sequence along with its context. V lost 4 bases, J lost 0 bases, and 11 bases lay in between. Germline-derived CDR1 and CDR2 are LGHNA and YSLEER. The CDR3 length is 15 residues. Authors' methods: From reference gene primer amplification, estimates of nucleated cell counts were derived. Libraries were prepared by immunoSEQ multiplex PCR; TCRdb keeps only in-frame clonotypes and omits some of them. V and J calls plus clone size are reproduced from that table; the DNA served to infer D and trimming. The sample consists of 150,000 to 160,000 clones, 84% of them appearing once. The sample comes from a study of blood T cell repertoires in COVID-19. Study-wide background: Samples of COVID-19 (acute and convalescent) were obtained from the United States, Italy and Spain. PBMCs, B-cell-depleted T cells, or T cells provided the cDNA or gDNA that made up the material.

Sequenced input: peripheral blood. The chain employs TRBV4-3 and TRBJ2-3, with D possibly matching TRBD1 (6 bases). The TCR comes from a woman in her forties or fifties with acute or convalescent COVID-19. This CDR3 is CASSPQGSSTDTQYF. For the CDR3, the DNA is TGCGCCAGCAGCCCGCAGGGGTCGAGCACAGATACGCAGTATTTT.